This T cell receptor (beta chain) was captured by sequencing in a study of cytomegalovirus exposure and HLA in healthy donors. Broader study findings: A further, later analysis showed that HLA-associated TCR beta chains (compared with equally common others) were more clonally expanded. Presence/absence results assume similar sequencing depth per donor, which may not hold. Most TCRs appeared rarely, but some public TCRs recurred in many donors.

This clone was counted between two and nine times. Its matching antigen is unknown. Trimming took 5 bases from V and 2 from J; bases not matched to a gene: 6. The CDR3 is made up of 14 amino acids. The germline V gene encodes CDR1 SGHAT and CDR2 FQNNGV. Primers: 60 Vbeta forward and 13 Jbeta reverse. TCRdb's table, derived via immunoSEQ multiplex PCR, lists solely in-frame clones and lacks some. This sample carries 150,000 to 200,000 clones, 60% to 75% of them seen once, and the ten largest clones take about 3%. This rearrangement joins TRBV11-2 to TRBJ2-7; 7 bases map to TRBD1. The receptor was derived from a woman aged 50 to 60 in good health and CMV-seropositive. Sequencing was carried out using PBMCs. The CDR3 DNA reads TGTGCCAGCAGCGCCTACAGGGGAACCTACGAGCAGTACTTC. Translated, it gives CASSAYRGTYEQYF.